The next 24 T cell receptor beta chains were all read from a single sample in a study of regulatory T cells in long-lasting Graves disease. Noted time point: newly diagnosed GD, antithyroid drugs for less than 3 months. After RNA was extracted from PBMCs, the TCR library was made from it. CDR3 regions were amplified by Arm-PCR using iRepertoire HTBI primers to build TCR beta libraries. Via MiXCR, TCRdb re-called the multiplex PCR reads, giving one row per CDR3 protein. Of hundreds of thousands of distinct CDR3 sequences in the sample, about 15% were seen once. In addition, the sample was reused for a study of T cells in Graves' hyperthyroidism and ophthalmopathy.

The source was peripheral blood mononuclear cells (PBMCs), collected at new diagnosis, from a patient treated with antithyroid drugs. Receptor source: a man younger than 35 with Graves disease.

This clonotype was observed at least ten times. The chain has TRBV5-4 and TRBJ1-5, with D possibly matching TRBD1 (5 bases). From germline, CDR1 is SGHNT and CDR2 YYREEE (reference sequence). The CDR3 loop spans 14 amino acids. The germline V and J ends were trimmed by 1 base and 3 bases, with 8 bases remaining between them. This CDR3 is CASSLWGFNQPQHF. In DNA, the CDR3 is TGTGCCAGCAGCTTGTGGGGGTTCAATCAGCCCCAGCATTTT. Full variable domain (missing parts from reference TRBV5-4 and TRBJ1-5): ETGVTQSPTHLIKTRGQQVTLRCSSQSGHNTVSWYQQALGQGPQFIFQYYREEENGRGNFPPRFSGLQFPNYSSELNVNALELDDSALYLCASSLWGFNQPQHFGDGTRLSIL.

This clonotype was observed many times. The CDR3 sequence: CASSPGFGDEQFF. The CDR3 DNA reads as TGTGCCAGCTCACCGGGTTTTGGCGATGAGCAGTTCTTC. The J gene is TRBJ2-1, the V gene TRBV18; no clear D. The CDR3 totals 13 residues. Trimming left V 3 bases short and J 8 bases short, with 11 bases between. CDR1 and CDR2 (germline): KGHSH, LQKENI.

This clonotype has ten or more counts. The chain combines TRBV4-1 with TRBJ2-7; D unresolved. V lost 0 bases and J 7 bases, leaving 16 bases between the germline ends. CDR3 size: 15 residues. Germline values: CDR1 MGHRA, CDR2 YSYEKL. CDR3: CASSQESWLEREQYF. In DNA, the CDR3 is TGCGCCAGCAGCCAAGAGAGTTGGCTAGAAAGAGAGCAGTACTTC.

Many counts were recorded for this clonotype. The chain is built from TRBV5-1 and TRBJ1-1; D call uncertain. This CDR3 has 16 amino acids. The V and J ends lost 1 base and 4 bases respectively, with 17 bases between them. CDR1 is SGHRS and CDR2 is YFSETQ in the germline V gene. The CDR3 DNA sequence: TGCGCCAGCAGCTTGACATACGCGACGGAACGCACTGAAGCTTTCTTT. Its translation: CASSLTYATERTEAFF. Together with reference TRBV5-1 and TRBJ1-1, the CDR3 gives the full variable domain: KAGVTQTPRYLIKTRGQQVTLSCSPISGHRSVSWYQQTPGQGLQFLFEYFSETQRNKGNFPGRFSGRQFSNSRSEMNVSTLELGDSALYLCASSLTYATERTEAFFGQGTRLTVV.

This clonotype occurred a few times. The rearrangement uses TRBV5-1 and TRBJ1-5; D is unresolved. V dropped 1 base and J dropped 5 bases, with 10 bases sitting between them. This CDR3 has 14 amino acids. Germline V gene data show CDR1 as SGHRS and CDR2 as YFSETQ. This CDR3 is CASSLKGGDQPQHF. The CDR3 bases are TGCGCCAGCAGCTTGAAAGGAGGAGATCAGCCCCAGCATTTT.

In this sample, this clonotype turned up a few times. The V and J genes are TRBV7-2 and TRBJ1-2, with 10 positions matching TRBD1. The ends lost 5 bases at V and 8 bases at J; junction bases unmatched: 11. The CDR3 totals 15 residues. Germline V lookup: CDR1 SGHTA, CDR2 FQGNSA. CDR3 amino acids: CASSDRQDRGYGYTF. DNA of the CDR3: TGTGCCAGCAGCGATCGACAGGACAGGGGGTACGGCTACACCTTC.

This clonotype was recorded at least ten times. This chain links TRBV30 with TRBJ2-1; 7 bases are a match to TRBD2. The ends lost 0 bases at V and 1 base at J; junction bases unmatched: 6. The germline gives CDR1 GTSNPN, CDR2 SVGIG (reference sequence). The CDR3 contains 16 residues. CDR3 sequence (DNA): TGTGCCTGGAGTGTACTGGGCGGGAGTTCCTACAATGAGCAGTTCTTC. Its protein product is CAWSVLGGSSYNEQFF. The variable domain in full, completed from reference TRBV30 and TRBJ2-1, reads SQTIHQWPATLVQPVGSPLSLECTVEGTSNPNLYWYRQAAGRGLQLLFYSVGIGQISSEVPQNLSASRPQDRQFILSSKKLLLSDSGFYLCAWSVLGGSSYNEQFFGPGTRLTVL.

This clonotype has ten or more counts. Compared with germline, one end of the junction differs, possibly owing to a read error. V is TRBV7-9 and J is TRBJ2-7; 11 bases map to TRBD2. This CDR3 is built from 15 residues. The germline V gene encodes CDR1 SEHNR and CDR2 FQNEAQ (reference sequence). The CDR3 here is CASSVAGGPPGEQYF. The CDR3 coding sequence is TGTGCCAGCAGCGTAGCGGGAGGGCCTCCCGGCGAGCAGTACTTC. Full variable domain (rest looked up from reference TRBV7-9 and TRBJ2-7): DTGVSQNPRHKITKRGQNVTFRCDPISEHNRLYWYRQTLGQGPEFLTYFQNEAQLEKSRLLSDRFSAERPKGSFSTLEIQRTEQGDSAMYLCASSVAGGPPGEQYFGPGTRLTVT.

This clonotype was found a few times. The gene calls are TRBV5-1 and TRBJ2-2; TRBD2 matches at 9 bases. After removal of 4 bases from V and 5 bases from J, the junction contained 6 bases not matched to a gene. The CDR3 has 15 residues. CDR1 and CDR2 from the germline V gene are SGHRS and YFSETQ. The CDR3 loop reads CASSHTAGGTGELFF. In DNA, the CDR3 is TGCGCCAGCAGCCATACAGCGGGAGGAACCGGGGAGCTGTTTTTT.

In its sample, this clonotype was seen a few times. The chain combines TRBV4-2 with TRBJ2-4, with 14 bases fitting TRBD2. Germline V gene lookup returns CDR1 LGHNA and CDR2 YNFKEQ. The CDR3 is 19 residues long. Trimming at V came to 3 bases and at J to 1 base, leaving 8 bases not matched to a gene. The DNA of the CDR3 is TGTGCCAGCAGCCAGAATACCGGGACTAGCGGGAGTGCCAAAAACATTCAGTACTTC. This codes for CASSQNTGTSGSAKNIQYF.

The V gene is TRBV7-2, the J gene TRBJ2-7; maybe TRBD1 (6 bases). Germline V gene lookup returns CDR1 SGHTA and CDR2 FQGNSA. The CDR3 totals 11 residues. CDR3 loop: CATEQGVEQYF. CDR3 nucleotide sequence: TGTGCGACAGAACAGGGAGTCGAGCAGTACTTC.

This clonotype appeared many times. The chain links TRBV27 to TRBJ2-1; 14 bases fit TRBD2. Germline CDR1 reads MNHEY; CDR2 reads SMNVEV (reference sequence). V lost 8 bases and J lost 4; bases outside the gene matches: 1. The CDR3 is made up of 14 amino acids. CDR3 protein: CASGTSGSYNEQFF. CDR3 DNA: TGTGCCAGCGGGACTAGCGGGAGTTACAATGAGCAGTTCTTC.

The chain combines TRBV19 with TRBJ1-3; the D is unclear. The CDR3 is made up of 16 amino acids. CDR1 LNHDA and CDR2 SQIVND come from the germline V gene (reference sequence). V shed 3 bases and J shed 0 bases, with 12 bases lying between them. For the CDR3, the DNA is TGTGCCAGTAGTATTCAACGGGCCTCCTCTGGAAACACCATATATTTT. It encodes CASSIQRASSGNTIYF.

In its sample, this clonotype was seen many times. The chain employs TRBV12-3 or TRBV12-4 and TRBJ2-5, with 9 bases fitting TRBD2. The junction had 16 bases not matched to a gene; V was cut back by 6 bases and J by 5 bases. The CDR3 is 17 amino acids. CDR3 DNA: TGTGCCAGCAGCCAAGGACTAGCGACAACCCCCGTGGAGACCCAGTACTTC. Its translation: CASSQGLATTPVETQYF.

This clonotype was detected many times. The V gene is TRBV28, the J gene TRBJ1-5; weak D call: TRBD1 (5 bases). CDR1 is MDHEN, CDR2 SYDVKM, per germline. V was shortened by 6 bases and J by 0 bases, with 12 bases between the two germline ends. The CDR3 covers 15 residues. The CDR3 reads CASRRQLNSNQPQHF. The CDR3 DNA follows: TGTGCCAGCAGGAGACAGCTTAATAGCAATCAGCCCCAGCATTTT.

This clonotype appeared many times. The J gene is TRBJ2-5, the V gene TRBV27, with D possibly being TRBD1 (6 bases). CDR3 length: 14 amino acids. Germline V lookup: CDR1 MNHEY, CDR2 SMNVEV (reference sequence). The V gene lost 7 bases and the J gene lost 1 base, with 13 bases spanning the gap. The DNA of the CDR3 is TGTGCCAGCACACCATTACAGGGCCAAGAGACCCAGTACTTC. Amino acid sequence: CASTPLQGQETQYF.

The V call is TRBV9, the J call TRBJ2-7; 10 nucleotides match TRBD2. The junction had 2 bases not matched to a gene; V was cut back by 0 bases and J by 2 bases. Germline V lookup: CDR1 SGDLS, CDR2 YYNGEE. CDR3 length: 15 residues. DNA of the CDR3: TGTGCCAGCAGCGTAGAACTAGCGGGACCCTACGAGCAGTACTTC. It specifies CASSVELAGPYEQYF.

This clonotype appeared a few times. The CDR3 protein is CASSSGLAGVARGYEQFF. The CDR3 bases are TGCGCCAGCAGCTCGGGACTAGCGGGAGTGGCGCGAGGCTATGAGCAGTTCTTC. The chain joins TRBV5-1 to TRBJ2-1; 14 bases align to TRBD2. Per germline, CDR1 SGHRS and CDR2 YFSETQ. The V and J ends lost 3 bases and 8 bases, in that order; junction bases with no gene match: 13. The CDR3 is 18 residues long.

The chain carries TRBV10-3 and TRBJ2-5; 9 bases match TRBD2. Germline-derived CDR1 and CDR2 are ENHRY and SYGVKD. The junction had 15 bases not matched to a gene; V was cut back by 0 bases and J by 4 bases. CDR3 size: 19 residues. The DNA of the CDR3 is TGTGCCATCAGTGAGTCGACGGGGGTAGCGGGAGATCAAGGAGAGACCCAGTACTTC. It codes for CAISESTGVAGDQGETQYF.

This clonotype appeared many times. This rearrangement joins TRBV28 to TRBJ2-7; D not resolved. Germline V gene lookup returns CDR1 MDHEN and CDR2 SYDVKM. V was cut by 2 bases and J by 4 bases, with 18 bases left in between. The CDR3 length is 16 residues. DNA of the CDR3: TGTGCCAGCAGTTTAAGGCGCCTGGCCGGAAGTTACGAGCAGTACTTC. This encodes CASSLRRLAGSYEQYF.

This clonotype was observed many times. This rearrangement joins TRBV7-2 to TRBJ2-7, with D tentatively TRBD1 or TRBD2 (5 bases each). The CDR3 loop spans 15 amino acids. The ends were cut back, 4 bases at V and 0 bases at J, with 13 bases in the middle. Looked up from germline, CDR1 is SGHTA and CDR2 is FQGNSA. The CDR3 protein is CASSSAGTASYEQYF. The CDR3 DNA sequence: TGTGCCAGCAGCTCCGCCGGGACGGCCTCCTACGAGCAGTACTTC.

This clonotype was detected ten times or more. The chain employs TRBV28 and TRBJ1-5, with 8 bases identical to TRBD1. V lost 5 bases to trimming and J lost 3 bases; unmatched junction nucleotides: 21. Per the germline V gene, CDR1 is MDHEN and CDR2 is SYDVKM. The length of the CDR3 is 20 residues. DNA for the CDR3: TGTGCCAGCAGTCCGACAGGGGACAGGCCAGGAATCAGTTCCAATCAGCCCCAGCATTTT. Residues: CASSPTGDRPGISSNQPQHF.

This clonotype was recorded a few times. V is TRBV24-1 and J is TRBJ1-1; no clear D gene. V lost 7 bases to trimming and J lost 4 bases, with 6 bases between them. CDR1 and CDR2 (germline): KGHDR, SFDVKD. The CDR3 length is 11 residues. CDR3 bases: TGTGCCACCAGCCGGGGCACTGAAGCTTTCTTT. Translated: CATSRGTEAFF.

J is TRBJ1-5 and V is TRBV19; D not resolved. The CDR3 totals 14 residues. Trimming removed 6 bases at V and 5 bases at J, with 14 bases between. Germline CDR1 reads LNHDA; CDR2 reads SQIVND (reference sequence). CDR3 nucleotides: TGTGCCAGTAGGAACGACCCAGGTCATCAGCCCCAGCATTTT. It is translated as CASRNDPGHQPQHF.